This TCR beta chain was documented in a study of control samples from healthy donors and cancer patients. Germline CDR1 reads SGHRS; CDR2 reads YFSETQ. V shed 6 bases, J shed 4 bases, and the junction held 8 bases outside the gene matches. The CDR3 is made up of 14 amino acids. Assay: immunoSEQ multiplex PCR; the TCRdb copy retains only in-frame clones and omits some. The data contain 80,000 to 100,000 clones, 79% of them singletons. Material: blood. The gene calls are TRBV5-1 and TRBJ2-7, with 9 positions matching TRBD2. The source of this sequence is a woman aged 25 to 45 in good health. The CDR3: CASKLLAGSYEQYF. In nucleotides, the CDR3 is TGCGCCAGCAAATTGCTAGCGGGGAGTTACGAGCAGTACTTC.